This entry lists 6 T cell receptor beta chains sequenced from one sample in a study of tumor-infiltrating lymphocytes in primary liver carcinoma. Priming with a constant-region primer yielded TCR beta cDNA from approximately 500 ng total RNA. Investigators got TCR beta libraries out of three nested multiplex PCR rounds, done with slightly modified ARM-PCR. The two initial PCR rounds, around 10 cycles each, used TRBV1-TRBV30 forward and C-beta reverse primers. TCRdb re-analysed the multiplex PCR reads in MiXCR, keeping a single row per CDR3 protein. The data contain 90,000 to 110,000 distinct CDR3 sequences, about four fifths of them singletons. DNA and RNA were both co-extracted from approximately 20-30 mg of bulk tissue that had not been sorted. Input material: liver tumor tissue from sampling region 3. Subset indicated: tumor region T3, left-lateral pole. The source is a man aged 35 to 55 with primary liver carcinoma and hepatitis B virus infection.

Remarks on this clonotype: Its ends do not fully match the called genes, so a read error is possible. The chain employs TRBV24-1 and TRBJ2-1; TRBD2 matches at 8 bases. The germline CDR1 and CDR2 sequences are KGHDR and SFDVKD. The CDR3 spans 15 residues. The CDR3 here is CAASERGNGYNEQFF. The CDR3 DNA is TGTGCCGCCAGTGAGCGGGGGAATGGTTACAATGAGCAGTTCTTC.

J is TRBJ2-5 and V is TRBV29-1, with 13 positions matching TRBD2. Germline trimming cut 4 bases from V and 4 bases from J; bases unmatched to any gene: 6. This CDR3 spans 15 amino acids. CDR1 and CDR2 (germline): SQVTM, ANQGSEA. This CDR3 is CSVGTSGSGAETQYF. Here the CDR3 DNA reads TGCAGCGTTGGGACTAGCGGGAGTGGGGCAGAGACCCAGTACTTC. Complete variable domain (other parts from reference TRBV29-1 and TRBJ2-5): SAVISQKPSRDICQRGTSLTIQCQVDSQVTMMFWYRQQPGQSLTLIATANQGSEATYESGFVIDKFPISRPNLTFSTLTVSNMSPEDSSIYLCSVGTSGSGAETQYFGPGTRLLVL.

In the case of this clonotype: A junction end diverges from the germline sequence, so it may reflect a read error. The chain employs TRBV4-2 and TRBJ2-1, with 9 bases aligning to TRBD2. The CDR3 runs to 17 residues. The germline V gene encodes CDR1 LGHNA and CDR2 YNFKEQ. Here the CDR3 reads CASNQEVAGASYNELFF. In nucleotides, the CDR3 is TGTGCCAGCAACCAAGAGGTAGCGGGGGCCTCCTACAATGAGCTATTCTTC.

Comments on this clonotype: A junction boundary mismatches the germline segment, possibly from a read error. This sequence joins TRBV29-1 and TRBJ1-1, with D unclear. CDR1 and CDR2 (germline): SQVTM, ANQGSEA. This CDR3 is built from 15 residues. The CDR3 region is CSVGSGYGMNTEAFF. The DNA of the CDR3 is TGTAGCGTTGGATCCGGGTATGGTATGAACACTGAAGCTTTCTTT.

With respect to this clonotype: No conserved phenylalanine or tryptophan is present at the end of the CDR3, so a read error is the likely explanation. The limits of the CDR3 on the DNA are not certain, so only TCRdb's listed CDR3 is given. The chain is built from TRBV6-2 or TRBV6-3 and TRBJ2-7; whether TRBD1, the table's D call, matches the DNA was not checked. The CDR3 is made up of 17 amino acids, end residues included. The germline V gene has CDR1 MNHEY and CDR2 SVGEGT. CDR3 loop: CASSYSDLGRRTYEQCL.

V is TRBV6-1 and J is TRBJ2-1; D perhaps matches TRBD2 (6 bases). There are 16 residues in the CDR3. The V end was cut by 6 bases, the J end by 8 bases, with 23 bases between. The germline gives CDR1 MNHNS, CDR2 SASEGT. This chain's CDR3 is CASSTLTIGRSHEQFF. DNA of the CDR3: TGTGCCAGCAGCACCTTGACTATCGGGAGAAGCCATGAGCAGTTCTTC.